The clone carrying this T cell receptor (beta chain) turned up a few times. What it binds is unknown. The sample originates from a study of cytomegalovirus exposure and HLA in healthy donors. The CDR3 has 15 residues. Germline V gene sequence: CDR1 SQVTM, CDR2 ANQGSEA. V lost 1 base to trimming and J lost 0 bases, with 10 bases between them. Points from the study as a whole: Later analysis showed most CMV-associated TCR beta chains appearing HLA-restricted.

The PCR made use of 60 Vbeta and 13 Jbeta primers. Here immunoSEQ multiplex PCR was the method, and the copy in TCRdb shows in-frame clones only, minus some. The data contain 150,000 to 200,000 clones, 60% to 80% of them seen just once; the ten biggest clones take up around 2.9%. Sequencing used PBMCs. This TCR derives from a man aged 40-49 years in good health and CMV-seronegative. The chain has TRBV29-1 and TRBJ2-1; D is undetermined. In DNA form, the CDR3 reads TGCAGCGTTGAAGTGCCGGTAAGCTCCTACAATGAGCAGTTCTTC. Encoded protein: CSVEVPVSSYNEQFF.